This T cell receptor (beta chain) came from a study of T cells after yellow fever vaccination. Study-level points and caveats: Primary-vaccination clones mostly resurfaced post-booster (around 95% CD4, around 88% CD8). Weaker in magnitude, the secondary response showed a faster peak on day 5 versus 15. The appearance of a small share of clonotypes in both CD4 and CD8 compartments was observed. FACS-sorted repertoires could contain abundant clonotypes contaminating from the bulk population.

TCRdb passed the 5' RACE reads through MiXCR, listing each CDR3 protein once. The data contain hundreds of thousands of distinct CDR3 sequences, under 15% of them singletons. This clonotype was seen a handful of times. Its cognate antigen is unknown. The clonotype comes from a young man who received the YFV17D yellow fever vaccine. The specimen comprised CD4+ T cells sorted from PBMCs, sampled 15 days after the yellow fever booster vaccination.

DNA for the CDR3: TGTGCCAGCGACAGGGACACCGGGGAGCTGTTTTTT. Its protein is CASDRDTGELFF. The chain combines TRBV25-1 with TRBJ2-2, with 7 bases lining up with TRBD1. Germline assignment: CDR1 MGHDK and CDR2 SYGVNS. After removal of 8 bases from V and 3 bases from J, the junction contained 0 bases not matched to a gene. The CDR3 consists of 12 residues.